This T cell receptor beta chain was profiled in a study of T cells in Graves' hyperthyroidism and ophthalmopathy. Amplified regions were TCR beta CDR3 sequences from RNA transcripts. HTBI primers drove first-round RT-PCR of the TCR CDR3. TCRdb redid the calling of the multiplex PCR reads with MiXCR, one entry per CDR3 protein. This table has roughly 200,000 distinct CDR3 sequences, about 16% appearing once. Only a few counts were recorded for this clonotype. Trimming shortened V by 5 bases and J by 3 bases, and 13 bases separated the two germline ends. Per germline, CDR1 MNHNS and CDR2 SASEGT. The CDR3 runs 14 residues. Pregnant or lactating patients were excluded, as were those with uncontrolled infection or other autoimmune disease.

The receptor comes from a man in his forties with Graves' hyperthyroidism. The V gene is TRBV6-1, the J gene TRBJ1-2, with D tentatively TRBD1 (6 bases). Source material: blood. CDR3 sequence (DNA): TGTGCCAGCAGTCCCTTAGGGGGAGACTATGGCTACACCTTC. Protein product: CASSPLGGDYGYTF.